The 6 T cell receptor beta chains below were found in one sample sequenced in a study of blood T cells in healthy people across ages (dated by TCRdb to the mid-2010s). Receptors were amplified or captured by 5' RACE. Sequencing relied on an Illumina HiSeq 2500. A second PCR of roughly 7 to 11 cycles was performed with a sample-barcoded 5' primer and a J-beta primer mix. In TCRdb, the public reads were trimmed at Q25 with fastp and aligned with MiXCR, with productive beta chains retained. Identical CDR3 protein sequences are pooled into one entry, listed with their most common genes and DNA. The sample profile shows nearly 1 million distinct CDR3 sequences; roughly half of them were found once. The leading ten clones occupy roughly a fifth of the sample. Sequences were obtained from blood. These receptors were collected from a woman aged 55-69 years in good health.

Worth noting for this clonotype: Its ends do not fully match the called genes, so a read error is possible. The chain couples TRBV7-8 to TRBJ1-5, with a tentative D call TRBD1 (6 bases). The CDR3 loop spans 15 amino acids. Germline loops: CDR1 SGHVS, CDR2 FQNEAQ. CDR3 sequence: CASSAHRVLNQPLHF. The DNA for the CDR3 is TGTGCCAGCAGCGCCCACAGGGTTCTCAATCAGCCCCTGCATTTT.

To note about this clonotype: One junction end disagrees with the germline gene, perhaps due to a read error. The chain carries TRBV6-5 and TRBJ2-5; 8 bases line up with TRBD1. The DNA end is more similar to TRBJ2-7, so the J call may be wrong. This CDR3 is built from 14 residues. CDR1 is MNHEY, CDR2 SVGAGI, per germline. CDR3 nucleotide sequence: TGTGCCGGCAGCAGACAGGGGTTGCCCTACGAGCAGTACTTC. It encodes CAGSRQGLPYEQYF.

Notes on this clonotype: A read error may account for a junction end that differs from germline. J is TRBJ2-2 and V is TRBV7-3; D uncertain. From germline, CDR1 is SGHTA and CDR2 FQGTGA. The CDR3 length is 12 residues. CDR3 nucleotide sequence: TGTGTCAGCAGCCTAAACACCGGGGAGCTGTTTTTT. Protein: CVSSLNTGELFF.

V usage is TRBV2 and J usage is TRBJ2-7; TRBD1 is a possible D gene (6 bases). The CDR3 is 12 amino acids. Deletions cut 8 bases from V and 4 bases from J, with 12 bases between. CDR1 is SNHLY, CDR2 FYNNEI, per germline. The CDR3 nucleotides are TGTGCCAGCGAACAGGGTTCGTACGAGCAGTACTTC. It is translated as CASEQGSYEQYF.

The sample holds a few counts of this clonotype. The chain employs TRBV20-1 and TRBJ1-1; D perhaps matches TRBD1 (6 bases). The germline CDR1 and CDR2 sequences are DFQATT and SNEGSKA (reference sequence). Trimming removed 5 bases at V and 1 base at J, with 14 bases between. This CDR3 has 14 amino acids. CDR3 amino acids: CSAGNGGRNTEAFF. DNA for the CDR3: TGCAGTGCTGGGAACGGGGGCCGGAACACTGAAGCTTTCTTT.

A few counts support this clonotype. The genes are TRBV3-1 and TRBJ2-7, with 7 bases matching TRBD2. The CDR3 has 15 amino acids. CDR1 is LGHDT and CDR2 is YNNKEL in the germline V gene (reference sequence). The J segment lost 7 bases and the V segment lost 1 base, leaving 10 bases of the junction unmatched. As DNA, the CDR3 is TGTGCCAGCAGCCAAGGGGCGGGAGCGATTCGTGAGCAGTACTTC. Its protein is CASSQGAGAIREQYF.